Sequencing of this TCR beta chain was carried out in a study of cytomegalovirus exposure and HLA in healthy donors. As concerns this clone: What it binds is unknown.

General study results and limits: Most TCRs appeared rarely, but some public TCRs recurred in many donors. The tendency of first-cohort TCR clusters to co-occur in the 120 or so validation repertoires emerged from a later analysis. In vitro confirmation showed three CMV-associated chains to be CMV antigen specific.

Repertoires were generated with immunoSEQ multiplex PCR, while TCRdb's copy carries only in-frame clones and drops some. The sample records under 200,000 clones, nearly 90% being singletons. The validation cohort, a group of 130 or so subjects, included the donors and was separate from the approximately 680-subject first cohort. The sequenced sample consisted of PBMCs. The receptor was derived from a woman in her late teens or twenties in good health and CMV-seropositive.

The CDR3 region has the DNA TGTGCCAGGACAGCCCCGGGCACCGGGGAGCTGTTTTTT. As protein: CARTAPGTGELFF. The chain recombines TRBV2 with TRBJ2-2; tentatively, D is TRBD1 (5 bases). From germline, CDR1 is SNHLY and CDR2 FYNNEI. The V end was cut by 9 bases, the J end by 4 bases, with 12 bases between. CDR3 length: 13 amino acids.